This passage covers 21 T cell receptor beta chains from one sample sequenced in a study of blood T cell repertoires in COVID-19. Clones were read by immunoSEQ multiplex PCR, and TCRdb kept only the in-frame ones, dropping some. Among about 250,000 clones listed, approximately 85% were seen once. Sequenced material: PBMCs or T cells enriched from blood (not recorded which). Source of these receptors: a woman between 45 and 60 years old with acute COVID-19.

The V gene is TRBV4-1, the J gene TRBJ2-3; tentative D call: TRBD2 (5 bases). Germline assignment: CDR1 MGHRA and CDR2 YSYEKL. CDR3 size: 14 residues. Trimming cost V 8 bases and J 0 bases, with 12 bases left between them. The CDR3 protein is CASSHEGSTDTQYF. The CDR3 DNA follows: TGCGCCAGCTCGCACGAGGGAAGCACAGATACGCAGTATTTT.

The chain employs TRBV5-4 and TRBJ1-2; 10 bases align to TRBD1. The V segment lost 4 bases and the J segment 4 bases; nucleotides outside the gene matches: 19. Per germline, CDR1 SGHNT and CDR2 YYREEE (reference sequence). The CDR3 covers 19 residues. In DNA form, the CDR3 reads TGTGCCAGCAGCCCCTTCTTTGGGACGGGGGACAGGGGTCCCTATGGCTACACCTTC. It codes for CASSPFFGTGDRGPYGYTF.

This chain connects TRBV29-1 to TRBJ1-1; maybe TRBD1 (5 bases). Germline V lookup: CDR1 SQVTM, CDR2 ANQGSEA. The CDR3 is 14 residues long. Trimming shortened V by 3 bases and J by 5 bases, and 16 bases separated the two germline ends. The DNA of the CDR3 is TGCAGCGTTGATGGGGATGGGGCAGGGACTGAAGCTTTCTTT. Its translation is CSVDGDGAGTEAFF.

The chain recombines TRBV29-1 with TRBJ2-5; 8 bases map to TRBD1. CDR1 and CDR2 (germline): SQVTM, ANQGSEA. The CDR3 has 13 amino acids. The V and J ends lost 4 bases and 5 bases, in that order; junction bases with no gene match: 6. CDR3 residues: CSVGTGPWETQYF. CDR3 nucleotide sequence: TGCAGCGTTGGGACAGGGCCGTGGGAGACCCAGTACTTC. The whole variable domain, remainder taken from reference TRBV29-1 and TRBJ2-5, is SAVISQKPSRDICQRGTSLTIQCQVDSQVTMMFWYRQQPGQSLTLIATANQGSEATYESGFVIDKFPISRPNLTFSTLTVSNMSPEDSSIYLCSVGTGPWETQYFGPGTRLLVL.

The chain links TRBV27 to TRBJ2-5, with unresolved D. Per germline, CDR1 MNHEY and CDR2 SMNVEV (reference sequence). This CDR3 comprises 13 residues. V was trimmed by 6 bases and J by 5 bases, leaving 13 bases between them. CDR3 coding DNA: TGTGCCAGCAGCCTTAGCATCGGGGAGACCCAGTACTTC. It encodes CASSLSIGETQYF.

The chain carries TRBV2 and TRBJ1-1; 7 nucleotides align to TRBD1. The length of the CDR3 is 11 residues. With V trimmed by 9 bases and J by 5 bases, 3 bases remained unmatched. Germline CDR1 is SNHLY and CDR2 is FYNNEI. DNA of the CDR3: TGTGCCAGAGGGGGCTCGACTGAAGCTTTCTTT. Translated: CARGGSTEAFF.

The chain employs TRBV7-2 and TRBJ2-2, with 13 positions matching TRBD2. From germline, CDR1 is SGHTA and CDR2 FQGNSA. This CDR3 is 16 amino acids long. V dropped 5 bases and J dropped 9; count of bases not matched to a gene: 9. As DNA, the CDR3 is TGTGCCAGCAGCCCCCCGGGACTAGCGGGGTATAGGGAGCTGTTTTTT. Translated: CASSPPGLAGYRELFF.

This chain connects TRBV5-4 to TRBJ1-1; 7 bases line up with TRBD1. There are 19 residues in the CDR3. Germline trimming cut 4 bases from V and 0 bases from J; bases unmatched to any gene: 18. From germline, CDR1 is SGHNT and CDR2 YYREEE (reference sequence). CDR3 protein: CASSGSITGVFGLNTEAFF. The CDR3 DNA reads as TGTGCCAGCAGCGGCTCAATCACAGGGGTTTTCGGCCTGAACACTGAAGCTTTCTTT. Full variable domain (outside the CDR3, taken from reference TRBV5-4 and TRBJ1-1): ETGVTQSPTHLIKTRGQQVTLRCSSQSGHNTVSWYQQALGQGPQFIFQYYREEENGRGNFPPRFSGLQFPNYSSELNVNALELDDSALYLCASSGSITGVFGLNTEAFFGQGTRLTVV.

This clone was detected only a few times. DNA for the CDR3: TGCGCCAGCAGTCAAGCTGTTGTTACGACACGGACAAACTATGGCTACACCTTC. It encodes CASSQAVVTTRTNYGYTF. This chain links TRBV23-1 with TRBJ1-2; D is perhaps TRBD1 (5 bases). TRBV23-1 is an open reading frame, and its role is uncertain. Trimming cost V 2 bases and J 2 bases, with 21 bases left between them. The CDR3 runs to 18 residues.

This clone occurred a few times. The rearrangement links TRBV9 to TRBJ2-2, with a tentative D call TRBD1 (5 bases). Germline loops: CDR1 SGDLS, CDR2 YYNGEE. The V end was cut by 0 bases, the J end by 6 bases, with 12 bases between. The CDR3 totals 15 residues. CDR3 DNA sequence: TGTGCCAGCAGCGTAGACTCAGGGTGGGCCGGGGAGCTGTTTTTT. Its protein product is CASSVDSGWAGELFF.

This rearrangement joins TRBV9 to TRBJ2-1; D gene uncertain. V lost 2 bases to trimming and J lost 0 bases, with 9 bases between them. This CDR3 contains 15 residues. In germline, CDR1 is SGDLS, CDR2 YYNGEE. CDR3 loop: CASSVRLSSYNEQFF. The CDR3 coding sequence is TGTGCCAGCAGCGTCAGGTTGAGCTCCTACAATGAGCAGTTCTTC.

The chain uses TRBV13 and TRBJ2-3; 10 bases are shared with TRBD2. The CDR3 length is 15 residues. Germline CDR1 PRHDT, CDR2 FYEKMQ (reference sequence). The V segment lost 5 bases and the J segment 1 base; nucleotides outside the gene matches: 3. CDR3 amino acids: CASSRGTSGTDTQYF. Written as DNA, the CDR3 is TGTGCCAGCAGCCGGGGGACTAGCGGCACAGATACGCAGTATTTT.

The V and J genes are TRBV19 and TRBJ1-2; 9 bases are shared with TRBD1. Trimming took 7 bases from V and 7 from J; bases not matched to a gene: 7. The CDR3 spans 13 residues. Per germline, CDR1 LNHDA and CDR2 SQIVND (reference sequence). The chain's CDR3 is CASTRTGESGYTF. The CDR3 region has the DNA TGTGCCAGTACCAGGACAGGGGAAAGTGGCTACACCTTC.

This sequence joins TRBV27 and TRBJ2-7; possible D gene TRBD1, 5 bases. The CDR3 totals 13 residues. V dropped 5 bases and J dropped 1 base, with 9 bases sitting between them. From germline, CDR1 is MNHEY and CDR2 SMNVEV (reference sequence). As DNA, the CDR3 is TGTGCCAGCAGTCCACAGGCATCCTACGAGCAGTACTTC. This translates into CASSPQASYEQYF.

The V call is TRBV19, the J call TRBJ1-1, with a possible D match to TRBD1 (6 bases). The V gene's germline CDR1 is LNHDA and CDR2 SQIVND (reference sequence). V dropped 10 bases and J dropped 10 bases, with 19 bases sitting between them. This CDR3 is 12 amino acids long. CDR3 loop: CATRPIRGIAFF. In nucleotides, the CDR3 is TGTGCCACCCGCCCGATCAGGGGTATAGCTTTCTTT.

The chain uses TRBV7-2 and TRBJ1-1; 8 nucleotides align to TRBD1. CDR3 length: 14 residues. Germline CDR1 SGHTA, CDR2 FQGNSA. V was clipped by 5 bases and J by 7 bases; unmatched bases: 9. CDR3 sequence: CASSLDRGRVEAFF. CDR3 coding DNA: TGTGCCAGCAGCCTTGACAGGGGTAGGGTTGAAGCTTTCTTT.

The chain joins TRBV5-8 to TRBJ2-7; D may be TRBD2 (5 bases). Germline CDR1 and CDR2: SGHTS and YDEGEE. V lost 0 bases and J 2 bases, leaving 6 bases between the germline ends. The CDR3 is 13 amino acids. The CDR3 DNA follows: TGTGCCAGCAGCTTGGCGGGGACCTACGAGCAGTACTTC. It translates to CASSLAGTYEQYF.

The V call is TRBV7-9, the J call TRBJ2-1; TRBD2 agrees at 8 bases. The CDR3 is made up of 14 amino acids. V shed 2 bases, J shed 9 bases, and the junction held 6 bases outside the gene matches. CDR1 SEHNR and CDR2 FQNEAQ come from the germline V gene (reference sequence). In nucleotides, the CDR3 is TGTGCCAGCAGCTTAAGGAGCGGGGGTGTTGAGCAGTTCTTC. It yields the protein CASSLRSGGVEQFF.

The V gene is TRBV18, the J gene TRBJ2-1; D perhaps matches TRBD1 (6 bases). Germline CDR1 is KGHSH and CDR2 is LQKENI. The CDR3 runs 17 residues. Trimming shortened V by 0 bases and J by 5 bases, and 17 bases separated the two germline ends. The DNA of the CDR3 is TGTGCCAGCTCACCACCGAACAGGGTTTGGGTGGACAATGAGCAGTTCTTC. Residues: CASSPPNRVWVDNEQFF.

The chain combines TRBV6-2 or TRBV6-3 with TRBJ2-7; 9 bases line up with TRBD2. The CDR3 is 17 amino acids. Trimming at V came to 4 bases and at J to 3 bases, leaving 13 bases not matched to a gene. Germline-derived CDR1 and CDR2 are MNHEY and SVGEGT. The CDR3 DNA is TGTGCCAGCAGTTCCCATGCGTCCGGGACTAGCTTCTACGAGCAGTACTTC. Amino acids: CASSSHASGTSFYEQYF.

The CDR3: CASSDRSYYGYTF. The DNA of the CDR3 is TGTGCCAGCAGCGACAGGTCCTACTATGGCTACACCTTC. The V gene is TRBV9, the J gene TRBJ1-2, with D possibly TRBD1 on 5 matching bases. CDR1 and CDR2 (germline): SGDLS, YYNGEE. The CDR3 covers 13 residues. Trimming shortened V by 3 bases and J by 3 bases, and 9 bases separated the two germline ends.